The count of the clone carrying this TCR beta chain is one. The use of a sample-barcoded 5' primer and a J-beta primer mix characterized a second PCR of roughly 7 to 11 cycles. MiXCR, applied by TCRdb to the 5' RACE reads, yields one record per CDR3 protein. The sample yields 780,000 or so distinct CDR3 sequences, roughly 25% seen once. The source of the sample is a study of blood T cells in healthy people across ages. These data also featured in a second study, about T cells of mothers and their children. That report notes: The authors added sample barcodes and 2-4 random nucleotides using the M1S primer of the second PCR.

The clonotype was recovered from a boy between 10 and 17 years old in good health. The sequenced sample consisted of blood.

In DNA, the CDR3 is TGTGCCAGCAGGGCCGGGACAGGGAAAACCTACGAGCAGTACTTC. It encodes CASRAGTGKTYEQYF. V is TRBV6-1 and J is TRBJ2-7; 9 nucleotides line up with TRBD1. The V segment lost 6 bases and the J segment 2 bases; nucleotides outside the gene matches: 8. Germline V lookup: CDR1 MNHNS, CDR2 SASEGT. The CDR3 has 15 amino acids.